This entry concerns a single TCR beta chain. Its antigen is still unknown. Primers included in the PCR were 60 Vbeta and 13 Jbeta primers. Repertoires were generated with immunoSEQ multiplex PCR, while TCRdb's copy carries only in-frame clones and drops some. Reported are about 140,000 clones; the ten largest clones contain 0.96%. The sample originates from a study of cytomegalovirus exposure and HLA in healthy donors. Study background: Assignment to the Caucasian-associated ancestry cluster applied to about 80% of the approximately 400 genotyped donors.

The ends lost 7 bases at V and 2 bases at J; junction bases unmatched: 5. The germline V gene has CDR1 MNHEY and CDR2 SMNVEV (reference sequence). The length of the CDR3 is 14 residues. Study-level results: A classifier reportedly called cytomegalovirus status with high sensitivity and specificity. The listing of 150 to 200 TCR beta chains classed them as cytomegalovirus-associated. The authors confirmed in vitro that three CMV-associated chains were specific for CMV antigens.

The TCR originated in a male donor in good health and CMV-seronegative. Sequencing was carried out using PBMCs. This sequence joins TRBV27 and TRBJ1-5, with TRBD1 matching 7 bases. The CDR3 reads CASNPTGGNQPQHF. In DNA, the CDR3 is TGTGCCAGCAATCCTACAGGGGGCAATCAGCCCCAGCATTTT.